These 25 T cell receptor beta chains were sequenced from one sample in a study of control samples from healthy donors and cancer patients. The method was immunoSEQ multiplex PCR; TCRdb's version includes in-frame clones alone and lacks a portion of them. The sample has around 5,100 clones; almost 85% are singletons. The sequenced sample was formalin-fixed, paraffin-embedded tissue. These receptors came from a female donor with lung cancer.

The chain combines TRBV3-1 (or the pseudogene TRBV3-2) with TRBJ2-5, with 9 nucleotides matching TRBD2. CDR3 size: 16 residues. The junction had 10 bases not matched to a gene; V was cut back by 1 base and J by 7 bases. The germline V gene encodes CDR1 LGHDT and CDR2 YNNKEL (reference sequence). CDR3 region: CASSQVVAGGRGTQYF. The CDR3 bases are TGTGCCAGCAGCCAAGTGGTTGCGGGAGGGCGGGGGACCCAGTACTTC.

This clone was seen a single time. V is TRBV18 and J is TRBJ2-3; D gene ambiguous. CDR1 and CDR2 from the germline V gene are KGHSH and LQKENI. The CDR3 extends over 11 amino acids. V was cut by 2 bases and J by 3 bases, with 0 bases left in between. In DNA, the CDR3 is TGTGCCAGCTCACCAACAGATACGCAGTATTTT. This gives the protein CASSPTDTQYF.

The rearrangement uses TRBV7-2 and TRBJ2-4, with D tentatively TRBD1 (6 bases). V lost 3 bases to trimming and J lost 2 bases, with 8 bases between them. The CDR3 length is 14 residues. CDR1 and CDR2 from the germline V gene are SGHTA and FQGNSA. The CDR3 DNA reads TGTGCCAGCAGCTTTGGGGGCCCCAAAAACATTCAGTACTTC. The encoded protein is CASSFGGPKNIQYF.

The chain recombines TRBV7-7 with TRBJ2-6; D is unresolved. The CDR3 sequence is 17 residues long. The germline V gene encodes CDR1 SSHAT and CDR2 FNYEAQ (reference sequence). Trimming pared 2 bases from V and 5 bases from J, leaving 16 bases between. In DNA, the CDR3 is TGTGCCAGCAGCTTATGCTTTAAGCAAAGTCGGGCCAACGTCCTGACTTTC. Its translation: CASSLCFKQSRANVLTF.

This clone appeared a few times. The rearrangement uses TRBV15 and TRBJ2-1, with TRBD1 identical over 8 bases. This CDR3 is 16 amino acids long. Germline loops: CDR1 LNHNV, CDR2 YYDKDF (reference sequence). The V gene end was trimmed by 4 bases and the J gene end by 0 bases; junction bases not matched to a gene: 5. CDR3 sequence: CATSTWDRSSYNEQFF. In nucleotides, the CDR3 is TGTGCCACCAGCACGTGGGACAGGAGCTCCTACAATGAGCAGTTCTTC.

This clone was counted a single time. This chain joins TRBV7-8 and TRBJ2-2; the D is unclear. The germline V and J ends were trimmed by 8 bases and 5 bases, with 18 bases remaining between them. Germline CDR1 reads SGHVS; CDR2 reads FQNEAQ. The CDR3 spans 15 residues. The DNA of the CDR3 is TGTGCCAGCGTGGCCGTCGCATCCATAACCGGGGAGCTGTTTTTT. Translated: CASVAVASITGELFF.

V is TRBV6-5 and J is TRBJ2-1; D tentatively fits TRBD1 or TRBD2 (6 bases each). Germline V gene sequence: CDR1 MNHEY, CDR2 SVGAGI. Trimming left V 5 bases short and J 7 bases short, with 18 bases between. CDR3 size: 15 residues. The CDR3 is CASSPGGGRGNEQFF. The CDR3 DNA sequence: TGTGCCAGCAGTCCTGGGGGCGGTCGGGGGAATGAGCAGTTCTTC.

This chain uses TRBV7-2 with TRBJ1-1; D uncertain. CDR1 SGHTA and CDR2 FQGNSA come from the germline V gene. The CDR3 runs 14 residues. V gave up 5 bases and J gave up 2 bases, with 12 bases separating them. The CDR3 sequence: CASSLWTVNTEAFF. In DNA form, the CDR3 reads TGTGCCAGCAGCCTGTGGACTGTAAACACTGAAGCTTTCTTT.

The chain recombines TRBV28 with TRBJ2-7, with TRBD2 matching 9 bases. This CDR3 is 12 amino acids long. With 10 bases clipped from V and 3 bases from J, the junction kept 4 bases outside the gene matches. The germline gives CDR1 MDHEN, CDR2 SYDVKM. The CDR3 DNA reads as TGTGCCACCCAGACTAGCGGCTACGAGCAGTACTTC. Protein sequence: CATQTSGYEQYF.

The rearrangement links TRBV4-2 to TRBJ1-5, with D perhaps matching TRBD1 (5 bases). Germline-derived CDR1 and CDR2 are LGHNA and YNFKEQ. V lost 5 bases to trimming and J lost 7 bases, with 18 bases between them. The CDR3 totals 15 residues. The CDR3 protein is CASSESWQGAQPQHF. The CDR3 nucleotides read TGTGCCAGCAGCGAGTCGTGGCAGGGAGCCCAGCCCCAGCATTTT.

The V and J genes are TRBV6-2 or TRBV6-3 and TRBJ2-1; D may be TRBD2 (6 bases). CDR1 and CDR2 from the germline V gene are MNHEY and SVGEGT. This CDR3 region has 14 residues. Trimming shortened V by 2 bases and J by 9 bases, and 14 bases separated the two germline ends. CDR3 nucleotide sequence: TGTGCCAGCAGTTACGGGACCCTCGGGAGTGAGCAGTTCTTC. It is translated as CASSYGTLGSEQFF.

The genes are TRBV7-2 and TRBJ2-7; D is unresolved. Germline V CDR1 and CDR2: SGHTA, FQGNSA. The V end was cut by 5 bases, the J end by 0 bases, with 14 bases between. This CDR3 contains 15 residues. Here the CDR3 reads CASSPEDVTSYEQYF. The CDR3, as DNA: TGTGCCAGCAGCCCCGAAGACGTTACCTCCTACGAGCAGTACTTC.

The chain combines TRBV28 with TRBJ2-1; unclear D gene. This CDR3 region has 15 residues. The germline gives CDR1 MDHEN, CDR2 SYDVKM. Trimming left V 4 bases short and J 4 bases short, with 14 bases between. The CDR3 nucleotides read TGTGCCAGCAGTTCATACGCCATAACATACAATGAGCAGTTCTTC. Encoded protein: CASSSYAITYNEQFF.

The V call is TRBV11-2, the J call TRBJ2-7; D unresolved. Deletions cut 1 base from V and 7 bases from J, with 8 bases between. CDR3 length: 12 amino acids. Germline values: CDR1 SGHAT, CDR2 FQNNGV. CDR3 protein: CASSLGAAEQYF. DNA of the CDR3: TGTGCCAGCAGCTTAGGAGCCGCGGAGCAGTACTTC.

V and J are TRBV7-9 and TRBJ1-1; TRBD1 matches at 7 bases. CDR3 length: 15 amino acids. V trimming: 5 bases; J trimming: 4 bases; junction bases outside the gene matches: 10. CDR1 is SEHNR and CDR2 is FQNEAQ in the germline V gene (reference sequence). Here the CDR3 DNA reads TGTGCCAGCAGCAGCGCAGGGGGAACGGGCACTGAAGCTTTCTTT. Amino acid sequence: CASSSAGGTGTEAFF.

The chain combines TRBV4-2 with TRBJ2-1; 8 nucleotides align to TRBD2. The CDR3 has 17 residues. The germline gives CDR1 LGHNA, CDR2 YNFKEQ. V lost 0 bases and J lost 8; bases outside the gene matches: 12. Here the CDR3 DNA reads TGTGCCAGCAGCCAAGACCCTCCGGGAGGGCCGAGCCATGAGCAGTTCTTC. Protein: CASSQDPPGGPSHEQFF.

Details on this clone: The sample contains more than one DNA sequence encoding this CDR3. V and J are TRBV11-3 and TRBJ2-1, with a possible D match to TRBD1 (6 bases). The CDR3 has 14 amino acids. The V and J ends lost 7 bases and 0 bases respectively, with 10 bases between them. CDR1 is SGHNT, CDR2 YENEEA, per germline. Here the CDR3 reads CASNLGGSYNEQFF. In DNA, the CDR3 is TGTGCCAGCAACCTAGGGGGCTCCTACAATGAGCAGTTCTTC.

The V gene is TRBV6-1, the J gene TRBJ2-5; D gene ambiguous. This CDR3 region has 15 residues. Germline CDR1 is MNHNS and CDR2 is SASEGT. Trimming stripped 2 bases from V and 3 bases from J, with 13 bases between. This CDR3 is CASSEYETLEETQYF. CDR3 bases: TGTGCCAGCAGTGAATATGAGACGTTGGAAGAGACCCAGTACTTC.

This chain uses TRBV6-2 or TRBV6-3 with TRBJ1-1; D is unclear. Per the germline V gene, CDR1 is MNHEY and CDR2 is SVGEGT. V dropped 2 bases and J dropped 0 bases, with 7 bases sitting between them. CDR3 length: 14 amino acids. DNA for the CDR3: TGTGCCAGCAGTTACGGCAGGCTGAACACTGAAGCTTTCTTT. Protein: CASSYGRLNTEAFF.

The chain joins TRBV3-1 (or the pseudogene TRBV3-2) to TRBJ2-3, with TRBD2 matching 9 bases. V lost 1 base, J lost 3 bases, and 5 bases stayed unmatched. The CDR3 covers 16 residues. Germline values: CDR1 LGHDT, CDR2 YNNKEL (reference sequence). The DNA for the CDR3 is TGTGCCAGCAGCCAAGGTCTTAGCGGGAGAACAGATACGCAGTATTTT. It specifies CASSQGLSGRTDTQYF.

The rearrangement uses TRBV29-1 and TRBJ2-1, with no clear D. The CDR3 covers 9 residues. Germline-derived CDR1 and CDR2 are SQVTM and ANQGSEA. The V gene lost 4 bases and the J gene lost 9 bases, with 4 bases spanning the gap. In DNA, the CDR3 is TGCAGCGTTGGAAGTGAGCAGTTCTTC. Its translation: CSVGSEQFF.

The rearrangement links TRBV11-3 to TRBJ2-7; 7 positions agree with TRBD2. Germline values: CDR1 SGHNT, CDR2 YENEEA. The CDR3 covers 17 residues. The J segment lost 4 bases and the V segment lost 5 bases, leaving 17 bases of the junction unmatched. The CDR3 DNA follows: TGTGCCAGCAGCGAAGCCACCGGGACTACTTATTCTTACGAGCAGTACTTC. Translating gives CASSEATGTTYSYEQYF.

The CDR3 loop reads CASSPPRQHSGNTIYF. The CDR3 region has the DNA TGTGCCAGCTCACCACCACGGCAGCACTCTGGAAACACCATATATTTT. The chain joins TRBV18 to TRBJ1-3; D not resolved. This CDR3 is built from 16 residues. Between the trimmed V and J ends, which lost 0 bases and 0 bases, there was a span of 9 bases. Germline V gene lookup returns CDR1 KGHSH and CDR2 LQKENI.

V and J are TRBV4-1 and TRBJ2-5, with 7 bases lining up with TRBD2. With V trimmed by 0 bases and J by 1 base, 2 bases remained unmatched. The CDR3 contains 15 residues. Germline V gene lookup returns CDR1 MGHRA and CDR2 YSYEKL. The CDR3 nucleotides read TGCGCCAGCAGCCAAGATGGGACTATCCAAGAGACCCAGTACTTC. Encoded protein: CASSQDGTIQETQYF.

The chain carries TRBV19 and TRBJ2-7, with no clear D. Trimming left V 3 bases short and J 5 bases short, with 14 bases between. Germline CDR1 is LNHDA and CDR2 is SQIVND (reference sequence). This CDR3 is 14 amino acids long. The CDR3 loop is CASSIGQVSNEQYF. The CDR3 nucleotides read TGTGCCAGTAGTATTGGGCAGGTTAGCAACGAGCAGTACTTC.